The 12 T cell receptor beta chains listed next were all sequenced from one sample in a study of blood T cell repertoires in COVID-19. The assay was immunoSEQ multiplex PCR, and TCRdb's table has in-frame clones only and misses some. The profile shows roughly 250,000 clones, 70% to 90% of them singletons. The sequencing input was PBMCs or T cells enriched from blood (not recorded which). The receptors shown here come from a woman aged 50 to 65 who had recovered from COVID-19.

V and J are TRBV19 and TRBJ2-1; D unresolved. Germline V gene data show CDR1 as LNHDA and CDR2 as SQIVND (reference sequence). Between the trimmed V and J ends, which lost 4 bases and 3 bases, there was a span of 13 bases. The CDR3 consists of 15 residues. CDR3 sequence reads: CASSSNGGIYNEQFF. The CDR3 DNA follows: TGTGCCAGTAGTAGTAATGGCGGTATCTACAATGAGCAGTTCTTC. Full variable domain (rest looked up from reference TRBV19 and TRBJ2-1): DGGITQSPKYLFRKEGQNVTLSCEQNLNHDAMYWYRQDPGQGLRLIYYSQIVNDFQKGDIAEGYSVSREKKESFPLTVTSAQKNPTAFYLCASSSNGGIYNEQFFGPGTRLTVL.

The gene calls are TRBV19 and TRBJ2-3; possibly TRBD1 for D (5 bases). V lost 5 bases, J lost 3 bases, and 12 bases lay in between. Germline V lookup: CDR1 LNHDA, CDR2 SQIVND (reference sequence). This CDR3 has 14 residues. Here the CDR3 reads CASSRRDGTDTQYF. The CDR3, as DNA: TGTGCCAGTAGTCGCAGGGATGGGACAGATACGCAGTATTTT.

The chain links TRBV4-2 to TRBJ2-1; 8 nucleotides align to TRBD1. Germline V lookup: CDR1 LGHNA, CDR2 YNFKEQ. CDR3 length equals 16 residues. The V gene end was trimmed by 4 bases and the J gene end by 7 bases; junction bases not matched to a gene: 12. The CDR3 region is CASSPLGQGVGNEQFF. The CDR3 region has the DNA TGTGCCAGCAGCCCGCTTGGACAGGGAGTTGGGAATGAGCAGTTCTTC.

The V and J genes are TRBV5-1 and TRBJ2-1, with no clear D. CDR3 length: 15 amino acids. The germline CDR1 and CDR2 sequences are SGHRS and YFSETQ. Trimming pared 1 base from V and 5 bases from J, leaving 13 bases between. CDR3 region: CASSLSLTTNNEQFF. DNA of the CDR3: TGCGCCAGCAGCTTGAGTCTGACCACTAACAATGAGCAGTTCTTC.

CDR3 in DNA: TGTGCCAGCAGCTTGCTAGGGACAGCCCCTAACTATGGCTACACCTTC. Translation gives CASSLLGTAPNYGYTF. V usage is TRBV7-8 and J usage is TRBJ1-2; 7 nucleotides match TRBD1. Germline V gene sequence: CDR1 SGHVS, CDR2 FQNEAQ. The CDR3 has 16 amino acids. Unmatched junction bases numbered 7, after V lost 3 bases and J lost 0 bases. Combining the CDR3 with reference TRBV7-8 and TRBJ1-2 gives the whole variable domain GAGVSQSPRYKVAKRGQDVALRCDPISGHVSLFWYQQALGQGPEFLTYFQNEAQLDKSGLPSDRFFAERPEGSVSTLKIQRTQQEDSAVYLCASSLLGTAPNYGYTFGSGTRLTVV.

V is TRBV5-6 and J is TRBJ2-3; 8 bases are a match to TRBD1. The J segment lost 3 bases and the V segment lost 4 bases, leaving 7 bases of the junction unmatched. CDR3 length: 15 amino acids. Germline CDR1 SGHDT, CDR2 YYEEEE. The CDR3 nucleotides read TGTGCCAGCAGCCTCGGACAGGGAGTTACAGATACGCAGTATTTT. Translation: CASSLGQGVTDTQYF.

The chain recombines TRBV7-2 with TRBJ2-7, with D perhaps matching TRBD2 (6 bases). Germline V gene data show CDR1 as SGHTA and CDR2 as FQGNSA. Trimming took 1 base from V and 3 from J, leaving 13 bases between them. The CDR3 loop spans 15 amino acids. The CDR3 DNA is TGTGCCAGCAGCTTAGGCGGGACTGCTCACTACGAGCAGTACTTC. Translated: CASSLGGTAHYEQYF.

This chain connects TRBV27 to TRBJ1-5, with a weak D call TRBD1 (5 bases). Trimming stripped 5 bases from V and 5 bases from J, with 10 bases between. Looked up from germline, CDR1 is MNHEY and CDR2 is SMNVEV (reference sequence). This CDR3 comprises 13 residues. Here the CDR3 reads CASSDDSHQPQHF. In DNA, the CDR3 is TGTGCCAGCAGTGACGACAGCCATCAGCCCCAGCATTTT.

V gene TRBV28 combines with J gene TRBJ2-7, with 9 bases fitting TRBD2. V lost 5 bases and J lost 3; bases outside the gene matches: 11. Germline CDR1 and CDR2: MDHEN and SYDVKM. The CDR3 loop spans 16 amino acids. CDR3 sequence reads: CASSGTRGRAFYEQYF. As DNA, the CDR3 is TGTGCCAGCAGTGGAACTCGCGGGAGGGCCTTCTACGAGCAGTACTTC.

CDR3 coding DNA: TGTGCTAGTGGTTTGGGGACAGCTTACAATGAGCAGTTCTTC. Protein product: CASGLGTAYNEQFF. This chain links TRBV12-5 with TRBJ2-1; D may be TRBD1 (6 bases). The CDR3 loop spans 14 amino acids. CDR1 is LGHNT, CDR2 FRNRAP, per germline. V lost 1 base and J lost 4, with 8 bases in between.

The V call is TRBV28, the J call TRBJ1-3, with D unclear. Trimming took off 3 bases at V and 1 base at J, with 7 bases between the two ends. CDR1 and CDR2 from the germline V gene are MDHEN and SYDVKM. CDR3 length: 14 residues. The CDR3 DNA reads TGTGCCAGCAGTTTCGAGGGTTCTGGAAACACCATATATTTT. Its translation: CASSFEGSGNTIYF.

The V gene is TRBV7-8, the J gene TRBJ2-5, with 9 bases aligning to TRBD2. V trimming: 7 bases; J trimming: 4 bases; junction bases outside the gene matches: 13. CDR1 and CDR2 (germline): SGHVS, FQNEAQ. The CDR3 consists of 16 residues. CDR3: CASTPPWREGGETQYF. As DNA, the CDR3 is TGTGCCAGCACCCCCCCGTGGCGGGAGGGTGGAGAGACCCAGTACTTC.